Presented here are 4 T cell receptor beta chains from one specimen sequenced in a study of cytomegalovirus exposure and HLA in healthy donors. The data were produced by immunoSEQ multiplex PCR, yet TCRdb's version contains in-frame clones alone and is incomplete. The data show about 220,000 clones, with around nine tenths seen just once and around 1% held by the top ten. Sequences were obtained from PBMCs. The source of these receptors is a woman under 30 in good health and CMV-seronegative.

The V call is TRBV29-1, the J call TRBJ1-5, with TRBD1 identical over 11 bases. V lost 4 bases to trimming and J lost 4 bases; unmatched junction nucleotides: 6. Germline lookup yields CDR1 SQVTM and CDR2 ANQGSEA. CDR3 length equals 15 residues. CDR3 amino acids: CSVVQGQGVNQPQHF. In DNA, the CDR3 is TGCAGCGTTGTTCAGGGACAGGGGGTTAATCAGCCCCAGCATTTT.

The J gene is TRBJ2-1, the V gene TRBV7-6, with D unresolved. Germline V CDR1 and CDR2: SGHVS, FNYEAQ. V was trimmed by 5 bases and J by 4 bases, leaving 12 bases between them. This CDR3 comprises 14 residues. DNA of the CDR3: TGTGCCAGCAGCCAAGAAGCCGTGTACAATGAGCAGTTCTTC. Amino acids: CASSQEAVYNEQFF.

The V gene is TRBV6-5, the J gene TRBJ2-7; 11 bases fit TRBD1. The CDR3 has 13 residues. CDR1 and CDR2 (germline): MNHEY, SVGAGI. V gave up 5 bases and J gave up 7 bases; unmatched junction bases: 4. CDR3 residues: CASSRTGGGEQYF. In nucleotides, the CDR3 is TGTGCCAGCAGTAGGACAGGGGGCGGTGAGCAGTACTTC.

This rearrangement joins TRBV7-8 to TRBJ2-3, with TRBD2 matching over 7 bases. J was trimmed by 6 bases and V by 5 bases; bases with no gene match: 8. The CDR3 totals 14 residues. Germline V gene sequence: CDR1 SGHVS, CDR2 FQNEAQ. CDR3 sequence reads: CASSALAVRDTQYF. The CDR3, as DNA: TGTGCCAGCAGCGCCCTAGCGGTCCGGGATACGCAGTATTTT. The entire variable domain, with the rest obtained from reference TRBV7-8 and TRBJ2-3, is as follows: GAGVSQSPRYKVAKRGQDVALRCDPISGHVSLFWYQQALGQGPEFLTYFQNEAQLDKSGLPSDRFFAERPEGSVSTLKIQRTQQEDSAVYLCASSALAVRDTQYFGPGTRLTVL.